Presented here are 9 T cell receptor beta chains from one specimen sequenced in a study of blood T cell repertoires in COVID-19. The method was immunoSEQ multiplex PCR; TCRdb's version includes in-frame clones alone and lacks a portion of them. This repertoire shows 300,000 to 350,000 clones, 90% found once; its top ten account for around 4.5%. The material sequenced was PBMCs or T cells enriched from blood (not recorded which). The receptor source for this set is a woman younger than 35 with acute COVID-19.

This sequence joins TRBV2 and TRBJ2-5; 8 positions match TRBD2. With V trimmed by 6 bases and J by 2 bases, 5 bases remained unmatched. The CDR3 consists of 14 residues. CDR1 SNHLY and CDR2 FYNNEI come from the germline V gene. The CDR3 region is CASSSGRGQETQYF. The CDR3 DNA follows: TGTGCCAGCAGCAGCGGGAGAGGTCAAGAGACCCAGTACTTC.

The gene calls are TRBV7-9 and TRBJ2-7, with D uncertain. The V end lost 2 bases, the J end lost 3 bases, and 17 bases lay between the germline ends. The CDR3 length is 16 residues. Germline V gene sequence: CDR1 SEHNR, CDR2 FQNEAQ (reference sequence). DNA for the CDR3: TGTGCCAGCAGCTTATGGGCCGTTCGCCGTAACTACGAGCAGTACTTC. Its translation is CASSLWAVRRNYEQYF.

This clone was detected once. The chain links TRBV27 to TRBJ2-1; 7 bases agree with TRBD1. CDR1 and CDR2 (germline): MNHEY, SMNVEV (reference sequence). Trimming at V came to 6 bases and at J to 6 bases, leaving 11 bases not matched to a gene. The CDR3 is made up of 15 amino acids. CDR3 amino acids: CASRTGPSPFNEQFF. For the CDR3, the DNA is TGTGCCAGCAGGACAGGGCCTTCCCCCTTCAATGAGCAGTTCTTC.

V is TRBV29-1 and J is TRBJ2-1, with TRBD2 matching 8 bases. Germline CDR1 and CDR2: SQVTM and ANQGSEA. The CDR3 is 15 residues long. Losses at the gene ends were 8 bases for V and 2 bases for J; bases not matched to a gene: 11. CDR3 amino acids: CSSIPEREPYNEQFF. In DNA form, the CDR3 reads TGCAGCTCCATTCCGGAGCGGGAGCCCTACAATGAGCAGTTCTTC.

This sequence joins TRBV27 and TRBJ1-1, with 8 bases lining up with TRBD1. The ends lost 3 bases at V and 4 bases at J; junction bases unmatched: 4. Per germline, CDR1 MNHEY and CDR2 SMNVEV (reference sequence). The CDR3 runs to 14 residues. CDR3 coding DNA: TGTGCCAGCAGTTTTGACAGGGGAGCCACTGAAGCTTTCTTT. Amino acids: CASSFDRGATEAFF.

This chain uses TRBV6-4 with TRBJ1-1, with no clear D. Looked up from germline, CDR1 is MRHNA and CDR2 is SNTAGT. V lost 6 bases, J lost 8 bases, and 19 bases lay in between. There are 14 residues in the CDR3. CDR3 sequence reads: CASREGIGAAEAFF. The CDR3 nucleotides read TGTGCCAGCAGGGAGGGAATTGGAGCCGCCGAAGCTTTCTTT.

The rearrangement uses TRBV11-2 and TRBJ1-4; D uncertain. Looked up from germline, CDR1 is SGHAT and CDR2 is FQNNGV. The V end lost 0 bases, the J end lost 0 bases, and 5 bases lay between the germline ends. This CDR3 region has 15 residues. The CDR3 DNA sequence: TGTGCCAGCAGCTTAGACGGGGCAACTAATGAAAAACTGTTTTTT. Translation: CASSLDGATNEKLFF.

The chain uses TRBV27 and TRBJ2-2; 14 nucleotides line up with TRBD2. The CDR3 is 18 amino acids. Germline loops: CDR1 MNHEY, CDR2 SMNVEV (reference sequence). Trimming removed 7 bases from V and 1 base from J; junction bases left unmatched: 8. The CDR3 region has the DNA TGTGCCAGCACCTCGCCCGGGACTAGCGGGGGGAACACCGGGGAGCTGTTTTTT. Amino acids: CASTSPGTSGGNTGELFF.

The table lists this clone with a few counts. CDR3 protein: CASSVGDRVGTEAFF. The CDR3 nucleotides are TGTGCCAGCAGCGTCGGGGACAGGGTCGGCACTGAAGCTTTCTTT. This chain links TRBV7-9 with TRBJ1-1, with TRBD1 matching over 9 bases. The CDR3 sequence is 15 residues long. V gave up 5 bases and J gave up 4 bases; unmatched junction bases: 8. Germline loops: CDR1 SEHNR, CDR2 FQNEAQ (reference sequence).